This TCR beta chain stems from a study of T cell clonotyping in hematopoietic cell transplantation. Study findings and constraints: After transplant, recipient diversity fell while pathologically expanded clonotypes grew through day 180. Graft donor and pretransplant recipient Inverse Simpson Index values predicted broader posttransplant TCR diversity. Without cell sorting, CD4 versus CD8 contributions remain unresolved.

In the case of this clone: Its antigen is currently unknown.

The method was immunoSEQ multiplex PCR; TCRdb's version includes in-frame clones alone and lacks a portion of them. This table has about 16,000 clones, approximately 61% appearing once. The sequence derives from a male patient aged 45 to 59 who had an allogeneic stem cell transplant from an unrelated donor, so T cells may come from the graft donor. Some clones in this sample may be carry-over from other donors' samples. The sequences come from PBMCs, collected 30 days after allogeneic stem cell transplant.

The CDR3 sequence is CAWSVPVGSDGEQFF. The CDR3 DNA is TGTGCCTGGAGTGTACCGGTGGGAAGTGATGGTGAGCAGTTCTTC. V is TRBV30 and J is TRBJ2-1; D gene unclear. The CDR3 contains 15 residues. Germline CDR1 reads GTSNPN; CDR2 reads SVGIG (reference sequence). The V and J ends lost 0 bases and 9 bases respectively, with 18 bases between them.